This T cell receptor beta chain was identified during a study of T-cell memory formation after mild COVID-19. Study results and limitations: SARS-CoV-2 specificity of second-wave clones peaking day 37 was unconfirmed. Day 15 to 85 contractors were CD4/CD8 balanced; later expanders leaned CD4+. Those CD4+ clones that contracted were mainly in CM and EM (CD8+ ones in EMRA).

Comments on this clonotype: Its antigen remains unidentified.

From 5'RACE with constant-segment primers came TCR alpha and TCR beta cDNA libraries that carried sample barcodes and UMIs. TCRdb re-analysed the 5' RACE reads in MiXCR, keeping a single row per CDR3 protein. The sample has about 500,000 distinct CDR3 sequences, about a fifth seen once. This CDR3 is built from 16 residues. V gene TRBV3-2 combines with J gene TRBJ1-2. TRBV3-2 is tagged as a pseudogene. Sequences were obtained from PBMCs or a T cell subset sorted from them (not recorded which). The clonotype was recovered from an adult woman who had mild COVID-19 (a few samples of this study predate the infection). Cell type and time point are not known. This CDR3 reads CASSQGSGTAPNGYTF. Written as DNA, the CDR3 is TGTGCCAGCAGCCAAGGGAGCGGAACCGCACCCAATGGCTACACCTTC.